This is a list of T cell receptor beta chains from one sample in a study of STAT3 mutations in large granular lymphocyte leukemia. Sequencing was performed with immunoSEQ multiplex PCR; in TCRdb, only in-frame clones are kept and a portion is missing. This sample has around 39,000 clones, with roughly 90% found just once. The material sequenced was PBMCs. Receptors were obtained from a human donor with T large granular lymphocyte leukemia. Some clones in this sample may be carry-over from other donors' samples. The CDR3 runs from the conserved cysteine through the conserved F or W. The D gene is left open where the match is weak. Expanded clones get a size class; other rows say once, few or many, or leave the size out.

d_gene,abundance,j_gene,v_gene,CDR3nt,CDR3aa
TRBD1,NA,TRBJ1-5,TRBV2,TGTGCCAGCAGTGGGAGACAGGGTGGGGCCCTCTTTTCGGGGCAGCCCCAGCATTTT,CASSGRQGGALFSGQPQHF
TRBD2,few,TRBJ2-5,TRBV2,TGTGCCAGCAGTTCACAGGGACTAGGGTATGAGACCCAGTACTTC,CASSSQGLGYETQYF
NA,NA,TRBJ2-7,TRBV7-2,TGTGCCAGCAGCTTTAACGCCGGCTCCTACGAGCAGTACTTC,CASSFNAGSYEQYF
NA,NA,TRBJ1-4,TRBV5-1,TGCGCCAGCAGCTGGATTTCAACTAATGAAAAACTGTTTTTT,CASSWISTNEKLFF
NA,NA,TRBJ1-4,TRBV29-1,TGCAGCGTCGGTGGTGTGTCGGGGTTGGGGGAAAAACTGTTTTTT,CSVGGVSGLGEKLFF
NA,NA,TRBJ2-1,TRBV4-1,TGCGCCAGCAGCCCGGTGGGGGGGCGCTACAATGAGCAGTTCTTC,CASSPVGGRYNEQFF
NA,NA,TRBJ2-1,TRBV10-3,TGTGCCATCAGTCCCTCCATTCTTTACAATGAGCAGTTCTTC,CAISPSILYNEQFF
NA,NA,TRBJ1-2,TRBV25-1,TGTGCCAGCAGTGAGCGGACGGGGAGTGGCTACACCTTC,CASSERTGSGYTF
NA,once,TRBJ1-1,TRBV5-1,TGCGCCAGCAGCTTGACTAGGACCCTGAAAGCTTTCTTT,CASSLTRTLKAFF
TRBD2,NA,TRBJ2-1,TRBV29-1,TGCAGCGTTGTTCTCTTTGCGGGGGGCGGGGGAAAGTTCTTC,CSVVLFAGGGGKFF
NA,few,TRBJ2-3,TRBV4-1,TGCGCCAGCAGCCAAGTAATGCTAAAGACTGGCACTAGCACAGATACGCAGTATTTT,CASSQVMLKTGTSTDTQYF
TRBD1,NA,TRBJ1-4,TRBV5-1,TGCGCCAGCAGCGTGGGACAGCCACCTGAAAAACTGTTTTTT,CASSVGQPPEKLFF
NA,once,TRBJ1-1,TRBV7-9,TGTGCCAGCAGCTTACGGGTTCCTGAAGCTTTCTTT,CASSLRVPEAFF
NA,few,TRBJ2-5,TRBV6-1,TGTGCCAGCAGTGTAGAGACCCAGTACTTC,CASSVETQYF
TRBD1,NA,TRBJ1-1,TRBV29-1,TGCAGCGACCATGGACAGGGTGGCGTGAACACTGAAGCTTTCTTT,CSDHGQGGVNTEAFF
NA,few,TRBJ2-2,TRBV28,TGTGCCACCCAACGTCAGATGAACACCGGGGAGCTGTTTTTT,CATQRQMNTGELFF
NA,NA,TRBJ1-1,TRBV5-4,TGTGCCAGCAGCTTGCCGGGTTTCTCTGAAGCTTTCTTT,CASSLPGFSEAFF
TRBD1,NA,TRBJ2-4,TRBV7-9,TGTGCCAGCAGTCAGACAGGGGTTGCCAAAAACATTCAGTACTTC,CASSQTGVAKNIQYF
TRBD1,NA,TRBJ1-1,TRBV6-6,TGTGCCAGCAGTCACAGGGGTGGGAGCACTGAAGCTTTCTTT,CASSHRGGSTEAFF
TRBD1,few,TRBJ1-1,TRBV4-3,TGCGCCAGCAGCCGAGTACAGGGGGAAGCTTTCTTT,CASSRVQGEAFF
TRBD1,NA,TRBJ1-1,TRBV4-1,TGCGCCAGCAGCCTCCGGGACAGGATGAACACTGAAGCTTTCTTT,CASSLRDRMNTEAFF
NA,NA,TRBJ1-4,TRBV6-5,TGTGCCAGCAGCAAGTATTTTAATGAAAAACTGTTTTTT,CASSKYFNEKLFF
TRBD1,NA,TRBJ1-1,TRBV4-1,TGCGCCAGCAGCCGCGCCGGGACAGGGGACACTGAAGCTTTCTTT,CASSRAGTGDTEAFF
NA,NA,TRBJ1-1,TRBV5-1,TGCGCCAGCAGCTTGGAGGGACCGAAAAATTTATTGAACACTGAAGCTTTCTTT,CASSLEGPKNLLNTEAFF
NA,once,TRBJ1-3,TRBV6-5,TGTGCCAGCAGTAAGCCGGGCCTCTCTGGAAACACCATATATTTT,CASSKPGLSGNTIYF
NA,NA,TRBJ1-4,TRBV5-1,TGCGCCAGCAGCTTGGGTACAGGCCTTTTTAATGAAAAACTGTTTTTT,CASSLGTGLFNEKLFF
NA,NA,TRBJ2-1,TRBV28,TGTGCCAGCAACACTGGAGAGTCTTACAATGAGCAGTTCTTC,CASNTGESYNEQFF
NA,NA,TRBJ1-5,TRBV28,TGTGCCAGCAGTTCGCCGCGCCAGCCCCAGCATTTT,CASSSPRQPQHF
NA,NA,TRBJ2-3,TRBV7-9,TGTGCCAGCAGCCCACTAGGGACTCTGGGGGGTACGCAGTATTTT,CASSPLGTLGGTQYF
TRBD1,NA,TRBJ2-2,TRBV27,TGTGCCAGCAGTTTACGTCATGCTCCGGGACAGGGTCGAACCGGGGAGCTGTTTTTT,CASSLRHAPGQGRTGELFF
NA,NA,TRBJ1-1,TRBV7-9,TGTGCCAGCAGCTTGCCCGGGCCCCCGAGGGCTTTCTTT,CASSLPGPPRAFF
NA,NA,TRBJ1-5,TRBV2,TGTGCCAGCAGTGAAAGGGAGTTCAATCAGCCCCAGCATTTT,CASSEREFNQPQHF